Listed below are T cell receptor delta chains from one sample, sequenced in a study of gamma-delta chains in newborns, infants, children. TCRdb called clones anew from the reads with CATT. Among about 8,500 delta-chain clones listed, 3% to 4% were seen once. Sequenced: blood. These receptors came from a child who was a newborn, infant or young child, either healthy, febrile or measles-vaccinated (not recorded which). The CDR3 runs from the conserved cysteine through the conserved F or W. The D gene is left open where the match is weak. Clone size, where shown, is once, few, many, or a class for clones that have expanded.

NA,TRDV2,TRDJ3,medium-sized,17,TGTGCCTGTGACACCTGGGGTAACTCCTGGGACACCCGACAGATGTTTTTC,CACDTWGNSWDTRQMFF
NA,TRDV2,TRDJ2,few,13,TGTGCCTGTGACACTGGGATGACAGCACAACTCTTCTTT,CACDTGMTAQLFF
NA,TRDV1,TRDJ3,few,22,TGTGCTCTTGGGGATCTTTCCTACGCGTGGGATATCCGCTCCTGGGACACCCGACAGATGTTTTTC,CALGDLSYAWDIRSWDTRQMFF
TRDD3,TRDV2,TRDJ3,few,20,TGTGCCTGTGACGGGTACTGGGGGATCCCCAGCTCCTGGGACACCCGACAGATGTTTTTC,CACDGYWGIPSSWDTRQMFF
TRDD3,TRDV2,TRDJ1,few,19,TGTGCCTGCGACACCGGCTGTGCTGGGGGGACACGGTACACCGATAAACTCATCTTT,CACDTGCAGGTRYTDKLIF
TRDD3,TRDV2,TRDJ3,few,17,TGTGCCTGTGACACCGCTGGGGGATTTTGGGGCACCCGACAGATGTTTTTC,CACDTAGGFWGTRQMFF
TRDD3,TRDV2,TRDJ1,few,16,TGTGCCTGCGACATACTGGGGGATGGGGACACCGATAAACTCATCTTT,CACDILGDGDTDKLIF
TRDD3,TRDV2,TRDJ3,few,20,TGTGCCTGTGACACAGTACTGGGGGATTCAAGCTCCTGGGACGCCCGACAGATGTTTTTC,CACDTVLGDSSSWDARQMFF
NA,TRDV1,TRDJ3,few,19,TGTGCTCTTGGGCCCAGGGCCTGGGGCCTTCCCTGGGACACCCGACAGATGTTTTTC,CALGPRAWGLPWDTRQMFF
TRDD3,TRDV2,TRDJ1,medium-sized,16,TGTGCCTGTGACACGCTGGGGGATACGTACACCGATAAACTCATCTTT,CACDTLGDTYTDKLIF
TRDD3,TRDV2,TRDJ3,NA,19,TGTGCCTGTGGTCCCGTACTGGGGGATAGGTCCTGGGACACCCGACAGATGTTTTTC,CACGPVLGDRSWDTRQMFF
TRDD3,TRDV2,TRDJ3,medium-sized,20,TGTGCCTGTGACACCGTACTGGGGGATACGCTCTCCTGGGACACCCGACAGATGTTTTTC,CACDTVLGDTLSWDTRQMFF
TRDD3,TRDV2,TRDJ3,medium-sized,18,TGTGCCTGTGACGCGGTGGGGGACAGCTCCTGGGACACCCGACAGATGTTTTTC,CACDAVGDSSWDTRQMFF
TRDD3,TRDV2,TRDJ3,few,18,TGTGCCTGTGACTTACTGGGGGCTGGTTCCTGGGACACCCGACAGATGTTTTTC,CACDLLGAGSWDTRQMFF
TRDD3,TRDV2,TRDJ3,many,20,TGTGCCTGTGACACCTGGGGGAAATCCTTAAGCTCCTGGGACACCCGACAGATGTTTTTC,CACDTWGKSLSSWDTRQMFF
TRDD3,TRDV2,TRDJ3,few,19,TGTGCCTGTGACACCGTACTGGGGGGCTTCTCCTGGGACACCCGACAGATGTTTTTC,CACDTVLGGFSWDTRQMFF
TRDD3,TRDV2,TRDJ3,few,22,TGTGCCTGTGACACCGTAGTACTGGGGGCTCGGAAAAGCTCCTGGGACACCCGACAGATGTTTTTC,CACDTVVLGARKSSWDTRQMFF
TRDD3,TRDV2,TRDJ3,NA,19,TGTGCCAGTGACACTGGGGGATACGTCCCTTCCTGGGACACCCGACAGATGTTTTTC,CASDTGGYVPSWDTRQMFF
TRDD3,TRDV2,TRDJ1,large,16,TGTGCCTGTGACCTACTGGGGGATACGCACACCGATAAACTCATCTTT,CACDLLGDTHTDKLIF
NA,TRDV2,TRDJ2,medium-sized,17,TGTGCCTGTGACACCGTAGAGGGGGCACAGATGACAGCACAACTCTTCTTT,CACDTVEGAQMTAQLFF
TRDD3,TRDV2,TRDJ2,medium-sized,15,TGTGCCTGTGACACCGTGGGGGATACTACAGCACAACTCTTCTTT,CACDTVGDTTAQLFF
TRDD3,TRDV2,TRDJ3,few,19,TGTGCCTGTGACGAACTGGGGGATACCAGCTCCTGGGACACCCGACAGATGTTTTTC,CACDELGDTSSWDTRQMFF
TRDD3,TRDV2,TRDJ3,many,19,TGTGCCTGTGACACTGGGGGATACGCGAACTCCTGGGACACCCGACAGATGTTTTTC,CACDTGGYANSWDTRQMFF
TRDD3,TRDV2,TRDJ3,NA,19,TGTGCCTGTGACAGCGTCGGGGGATACAGCTCCTGGGACACCCGACAGATGTTTTTC,CACDSVGGYSSWDTRQMFF
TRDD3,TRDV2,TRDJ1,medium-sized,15,TGTGCCTGTGACGTACTGGGGGTCTACACCGATAAACTCATCTTT,CACDVLGVYTDKLIF
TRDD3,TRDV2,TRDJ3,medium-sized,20,TGTGCCTGTGACACGTTGAGGGGATACTTAAGCTCCTGGGACACCCGACAGATGTTTTTC,CACDTLRGYLSSWDTRQMFF
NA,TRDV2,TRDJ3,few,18,TGTGCCTGTGACACCGTGGGGGGAGGCTCCTGGGACACCCGACAGATGTTTTTC,CACDTVGGGSWDTRQMFF
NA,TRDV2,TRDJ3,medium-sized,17,TGTGCCTGTGACGGGTCTGGTAGCTCCTGGGACACCCGACAGATGTTTTTC,CACDGSGSSWDTRQMFF